The clone carrying this TCR beta chain appeared a single time. Its antigen is unidentified. The data originate from a study of cytomegalovirus exposure and HLA in healthy donors. Across the whole study: An analysis done earlier identified about 120 million unique TCR beta sequences from 200 million or so T cells.

J gave up 7 bases and V 6 bases, and 9 bases lay outside the gene matches. Germline CDR1 MGHDK, CDR2 SYGVNS. The CDR3 sequence is 15 residues long. Study-level results: Associated with cytomegalovirus, according to the listing, were approximately 160 TCR beta chains. Later analysis reportedly placed an Asian-associated ancestry cluster below the roughly 700-donor mean in N-insertions.

Amplification used 60 Vbeta primers and 13 Jbeta primers. Assay: immunoSEQ multiplex PCR; the TCRdb copy retains only in-frame clones and omits some. This sample carries roughly 34,000 clones, 55% to 75% of them seen once, and the ten largest clones take approximately 7%. The sequence derives from a man aged 30 to 45 in good health and CMV-seronegative. The sequenced sample consisted of PBMCs. The chain combines TRBV25-1 with TRBJ2-2; 9 positions agree with TRBD1. CDR3 sequence (DNA): TGTGCCAGCAGACAGGGGGCCGGGGGTCACGGGGAGCTGTTTTTT. Protein product: CASRQGAGGHGELFF.